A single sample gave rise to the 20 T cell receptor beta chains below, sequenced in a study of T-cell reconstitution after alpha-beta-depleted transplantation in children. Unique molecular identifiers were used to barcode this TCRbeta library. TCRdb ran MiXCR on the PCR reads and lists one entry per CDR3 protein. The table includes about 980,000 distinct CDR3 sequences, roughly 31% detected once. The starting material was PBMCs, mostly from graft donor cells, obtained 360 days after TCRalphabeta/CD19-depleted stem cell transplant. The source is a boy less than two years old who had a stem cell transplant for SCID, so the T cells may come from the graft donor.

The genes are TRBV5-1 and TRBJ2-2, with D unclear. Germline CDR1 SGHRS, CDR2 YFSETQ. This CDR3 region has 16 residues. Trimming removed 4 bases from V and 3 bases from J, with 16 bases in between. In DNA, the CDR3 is TGCGCCAGCAGCCCTCGTCTTTCCCGGGACACCGGGGAGCTGTTTTTT. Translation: CASSPRLSRDTGELFF.

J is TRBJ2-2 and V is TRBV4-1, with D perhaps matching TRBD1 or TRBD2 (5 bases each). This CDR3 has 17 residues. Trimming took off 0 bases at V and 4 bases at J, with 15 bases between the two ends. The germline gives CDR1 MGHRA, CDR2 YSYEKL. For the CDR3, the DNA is TGCGCCAGCAGCCAAGAACCAGGGAGAGTCCCCACCGGGGAGCTGTTTTTT. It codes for CASSQEPGRVPTGELFF.

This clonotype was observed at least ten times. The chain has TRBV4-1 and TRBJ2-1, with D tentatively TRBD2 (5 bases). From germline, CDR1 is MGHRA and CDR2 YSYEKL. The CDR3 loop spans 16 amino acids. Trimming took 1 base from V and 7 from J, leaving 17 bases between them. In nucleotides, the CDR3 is TGCGCCAGCAGCCAAGTAGGCGGGCCCTTTTTAAATGAGCAGTTCTTC. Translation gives CASSQVGGPFLNEQFF.

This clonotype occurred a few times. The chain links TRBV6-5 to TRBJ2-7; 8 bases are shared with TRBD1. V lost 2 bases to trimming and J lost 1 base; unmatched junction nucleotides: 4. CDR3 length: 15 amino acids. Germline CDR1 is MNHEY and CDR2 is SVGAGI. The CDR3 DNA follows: TGTGCCAGCAGTTACGCGCAGGGGGCTTCCTACGAGCAGTACTTC. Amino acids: CASSYAQGASYEQYF.

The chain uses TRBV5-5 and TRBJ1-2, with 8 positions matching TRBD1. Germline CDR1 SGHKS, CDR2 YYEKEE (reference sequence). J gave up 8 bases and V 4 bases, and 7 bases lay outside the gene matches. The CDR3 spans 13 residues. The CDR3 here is CASSRTSGGGYTF. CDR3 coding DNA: TGTGCCAGCAGCCGTACATCAGGGGGCGGCTACACCTTC.

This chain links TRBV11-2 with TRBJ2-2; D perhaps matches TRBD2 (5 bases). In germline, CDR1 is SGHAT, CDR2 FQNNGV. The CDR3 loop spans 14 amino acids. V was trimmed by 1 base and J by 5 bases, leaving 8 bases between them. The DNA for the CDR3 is TGTGCCAGCAGCTTAGGGAGCGGTACCGGGGAGCTGTTTTTT. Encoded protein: CASSLGSGTGELFF.

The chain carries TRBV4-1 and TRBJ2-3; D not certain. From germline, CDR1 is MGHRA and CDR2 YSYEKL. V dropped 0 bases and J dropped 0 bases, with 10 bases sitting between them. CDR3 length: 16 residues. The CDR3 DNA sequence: TGCGCCAGCAGCCAAGATGAGGCACCTAGCACAGATACGCAGTATTTT. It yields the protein CASSQDEAPSTDTQYF.

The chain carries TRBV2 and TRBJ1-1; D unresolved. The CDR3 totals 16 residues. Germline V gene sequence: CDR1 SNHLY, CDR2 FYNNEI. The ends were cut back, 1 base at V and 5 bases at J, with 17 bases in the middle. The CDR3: CASSEVGTAGSTEAFF. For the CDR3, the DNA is TGTGCCAGCAGTGAAGTGGGTACAGCGGGAAGTACTGAAGCTTTCTTT.

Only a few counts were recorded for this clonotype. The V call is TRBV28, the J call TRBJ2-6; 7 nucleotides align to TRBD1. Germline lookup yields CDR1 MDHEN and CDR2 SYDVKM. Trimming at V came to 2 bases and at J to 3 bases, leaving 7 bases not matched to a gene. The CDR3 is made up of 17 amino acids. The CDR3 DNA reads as TGTGCCAGCAGTTTACGTTGGGACAGAGGTGGGGCCAACGTCCTGACTTTC. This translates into CASSLRWDRGGANVLTF. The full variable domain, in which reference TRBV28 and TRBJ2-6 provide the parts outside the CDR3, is DVKVTQSSRYLVKRTGEKVFLECVQDMDHENMFWYRQDPGLGLRLIYFSYDVKMKEKGDIPEGYSVSREKKERFSLILESASTNQTSMYLCASSLRWDRGGANVLTFGAGSRLTVL.

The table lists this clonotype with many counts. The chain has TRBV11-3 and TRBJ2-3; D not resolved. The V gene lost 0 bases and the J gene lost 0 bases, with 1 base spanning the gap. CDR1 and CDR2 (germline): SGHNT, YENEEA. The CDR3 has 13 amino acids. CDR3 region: CASSLDSTDTQYF. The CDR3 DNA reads TGTGCCAGCAGCTTAGACAGCACAGATACGCAGTATTTT.

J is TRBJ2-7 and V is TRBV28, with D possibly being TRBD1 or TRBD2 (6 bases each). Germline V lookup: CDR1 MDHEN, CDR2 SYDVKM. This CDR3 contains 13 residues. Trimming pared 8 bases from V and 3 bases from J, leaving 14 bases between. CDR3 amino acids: CASLTGRHYEQYF. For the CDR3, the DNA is TGTGCCAGCCTAACAGGGAGGCACTACGAGCAGTACTTC.

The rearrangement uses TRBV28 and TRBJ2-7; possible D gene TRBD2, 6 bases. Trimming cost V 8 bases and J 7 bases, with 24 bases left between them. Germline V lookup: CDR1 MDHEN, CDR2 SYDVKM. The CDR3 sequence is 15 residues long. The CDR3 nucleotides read TGTGCCAGCTCTCCCCCGGGACTCCCCCCGGTGGAGCAGTACTTC. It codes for CASSPPGLPPVEQYF.

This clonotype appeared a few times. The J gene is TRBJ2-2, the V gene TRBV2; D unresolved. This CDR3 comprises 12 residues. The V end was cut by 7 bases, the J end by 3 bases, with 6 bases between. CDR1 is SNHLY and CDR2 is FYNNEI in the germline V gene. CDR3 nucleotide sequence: TGTGCCAGCAACGGGTACACCGGGGAGCTGTTTTTT. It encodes CASNGYTGELFF.

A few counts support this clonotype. The CDR3 nucleotides read TGTGCCAGCAGCTCGGCGACAGGGAGGAATGAAAAACTGTTTTTT. Translation: CASSSATGRNEKLFF. This chain uses TRBV7-9 with TRBJ1-4; TRBD1 matches at 7 bases. V lost 4 bases, J lost 5 bases, and 7 bases stayed unmatched. This CDR3 comprises 15 residues. Germline CDR1 and CDR2: SEHNR and FQNEAQ (reference sequence).

DNA for the CDR3: TGTGCCAGCAGTGAATCGGGCCATCTTACAGGGGCCTACAATGAGCAGTTCTTC. Amino acids: CASSESGHLTGAYNEQFF. This sequence joins TRBV6-1 and TRBJ2-1; 7 nucleotides match TRBD1. CDR3 length equals 18 residues. Losses at the gene ends were 2 bases for V and 2 bases for J; bases not matched to a gene: 12. Looked up from germline, CDR1 is MNHNS and CDR2 is SASEGT.

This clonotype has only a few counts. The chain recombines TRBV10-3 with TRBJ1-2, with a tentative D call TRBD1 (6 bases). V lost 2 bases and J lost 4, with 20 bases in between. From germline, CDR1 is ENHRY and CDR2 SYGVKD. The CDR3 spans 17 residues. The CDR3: CAISEAAGVRQIYGYTF. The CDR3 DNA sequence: TGTGCCATCAGTGAGGCGGCAGGGGTACGGCAAATCTATGGCTACACCTTC.

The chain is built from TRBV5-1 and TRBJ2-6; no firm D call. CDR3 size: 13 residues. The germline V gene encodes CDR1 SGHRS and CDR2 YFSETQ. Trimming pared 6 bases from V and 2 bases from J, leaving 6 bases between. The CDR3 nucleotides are TGCGCCAGCAACGATCCTGGGGCCAACGTCCTGACTTTC. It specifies CASNDPGANVLTF.

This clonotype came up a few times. The CDR3 loop reads CASSLAGTSNTDTQYF. CDR3 nucleotides: TGTGCCAGCAGTCTGGCCGGGACTAGCAACACAGATACGCAGTATTTT. V is TRBV7-3 and J is TRBJ2-3, with 9 bases matching TRBD2. V lost 6 bases to trimming and J lost 2 bases; unmatched junction nucleotides: 9. Per germline, CDR1 SGHTA and CDR2 FQGTGA. The CDR3 is 16 amino acids.

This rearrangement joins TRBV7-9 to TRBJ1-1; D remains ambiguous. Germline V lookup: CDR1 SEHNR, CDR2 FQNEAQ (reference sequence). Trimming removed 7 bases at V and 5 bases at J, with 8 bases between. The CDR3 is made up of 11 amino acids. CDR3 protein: CASTNGTEAFF. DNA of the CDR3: TGTGCCAGCACTAACGGGACTGAAGCTTTCTTT.

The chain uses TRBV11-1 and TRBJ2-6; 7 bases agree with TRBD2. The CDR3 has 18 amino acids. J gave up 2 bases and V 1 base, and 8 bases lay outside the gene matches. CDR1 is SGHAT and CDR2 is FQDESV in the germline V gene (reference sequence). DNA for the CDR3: TGTGCCAGCAGCTTAGTGAGCGGCGGGGGTCCTGGGGCCAACGTCCTGACTTTC. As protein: CASSLVSGGGPGANVLTF.